The clone carrying this TCR beta chain has just a few counts. Its target is unknown. A universal primer site came from template switching; cDNA carried unique molecular identifiers. TCRdb ran MiXCR on the 5' RACE reads and lists one entry per CDR3 protein. The table shows fewer than 650,000 distinct CDR3 sequences, with around 7.5% occurring only once. The data originate from a study of identical twins. There are 14 residues in the CDR3. CDR1 SQVTM and CDR2 ANQGSEA come from the germline V gene. Trimming left V 4 bases short and J 3 bases short, with 16 bases between. Study results and limitations: Surplus twin overlap in beta out-of-frame sequences was less pronounced. Those out-of-frame alpha sequences shared by twins showed an excess of low generation probability. Abundant cord blood beta clonotypes carried fewer insertions; memory repertoires showed none.

These data were likewise used in another study, on yellow fever vaccine responses in identical twins.

The TCR sequence derives from a woman aged 18-35 years in good health. This sequence joins TRBV29-1 and TRBJ2-7; a possible D gene is TRBD1 (6 bases). Sequenced sample: PBMCs. The CDR3 DNA sequence: TGCAGCGTTGGTTCGGACAGCCGCCTCTACGAGCAGTACTTC. It encodes CSVGSDSRLYEQYF.